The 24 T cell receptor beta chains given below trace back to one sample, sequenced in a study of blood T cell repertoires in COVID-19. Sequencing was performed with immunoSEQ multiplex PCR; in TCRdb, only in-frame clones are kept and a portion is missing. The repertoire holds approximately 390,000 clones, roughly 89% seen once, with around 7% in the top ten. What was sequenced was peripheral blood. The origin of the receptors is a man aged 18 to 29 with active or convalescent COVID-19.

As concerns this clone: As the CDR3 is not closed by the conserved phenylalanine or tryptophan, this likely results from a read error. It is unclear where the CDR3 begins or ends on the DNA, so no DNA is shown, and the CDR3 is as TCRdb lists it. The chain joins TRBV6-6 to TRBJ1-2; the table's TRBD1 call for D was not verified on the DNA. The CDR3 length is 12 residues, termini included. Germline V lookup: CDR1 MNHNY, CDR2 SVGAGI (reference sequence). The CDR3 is CASSYSNGGAVI.

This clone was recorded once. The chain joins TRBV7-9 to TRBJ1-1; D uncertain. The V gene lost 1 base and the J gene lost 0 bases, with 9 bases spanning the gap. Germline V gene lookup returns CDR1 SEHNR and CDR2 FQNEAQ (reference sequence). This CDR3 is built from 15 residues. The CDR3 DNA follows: TGTGCCAGCAGCTTAGGCAATCAGGTGAACACTGAAGCTTTCTTT. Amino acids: CASSLGNQVNTEAFF. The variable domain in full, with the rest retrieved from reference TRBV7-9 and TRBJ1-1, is DTGVSQNPRHKITKRGQNVTFRCDPISEHNRLYWYRQTLGQGPEFLTYFQNEAQLEKSRLLSDRFSAERPKGSFSTLEIQRTEQGDSAMYLCASSLGNQVNTEAFFGQGTRLTVV.

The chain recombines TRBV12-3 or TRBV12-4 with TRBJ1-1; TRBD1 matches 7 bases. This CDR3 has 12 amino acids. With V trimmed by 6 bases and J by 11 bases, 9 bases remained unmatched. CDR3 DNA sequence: TGTGCCAGCAGCTACTCTGGGGGACAGGCTTTCTTT. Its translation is CASSYSGGQAFF.

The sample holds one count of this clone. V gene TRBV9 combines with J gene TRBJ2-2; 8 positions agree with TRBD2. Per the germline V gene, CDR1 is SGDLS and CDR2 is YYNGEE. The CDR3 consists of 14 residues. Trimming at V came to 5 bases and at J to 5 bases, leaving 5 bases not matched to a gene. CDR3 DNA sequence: TGTGCCAGCAGTGGGGTAGCGGGAACCGGGGAGCTGTTTTTT. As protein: CASSGVAGTGELFF. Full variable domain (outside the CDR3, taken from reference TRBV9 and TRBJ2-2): DSGVTQTPKHLITATGQRVTLRCSPRSGDLSVYWYQQSLDQGLQFLIQYYNGEERAKGNILERFSAQQFPDLHSELNLSSLELGDSALYFCASSGVAGTGELFFGEGSRLTVL.

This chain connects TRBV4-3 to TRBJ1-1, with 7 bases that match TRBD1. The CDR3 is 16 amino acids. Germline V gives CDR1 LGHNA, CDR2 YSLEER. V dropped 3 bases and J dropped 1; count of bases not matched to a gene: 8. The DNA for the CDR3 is TGCGCCAGCAGCCAGGGTACAGACAGGGCGAACACTGAAGCTTTCTTT. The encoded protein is CASSQGTDRANTEAFF.

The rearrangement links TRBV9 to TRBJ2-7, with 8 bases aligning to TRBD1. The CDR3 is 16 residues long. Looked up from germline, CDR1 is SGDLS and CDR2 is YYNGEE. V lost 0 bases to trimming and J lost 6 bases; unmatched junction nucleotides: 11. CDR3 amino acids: CASSVDGRQGKGEQYF. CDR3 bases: TGTGCCAGCAGCGTAGATGGCCGACAGGGGAAGGGCGAGCAGTACTTC.

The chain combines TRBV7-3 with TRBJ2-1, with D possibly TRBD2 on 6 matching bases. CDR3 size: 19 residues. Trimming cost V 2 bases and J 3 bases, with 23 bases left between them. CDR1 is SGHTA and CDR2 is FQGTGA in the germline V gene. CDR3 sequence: CASSLLAGPPGVYYNEQFF. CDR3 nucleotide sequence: TGTGCCAGCAGCTTATTGGCGGGGCCCCCTGGGGTTTACTACAATGAGCAGTTCTTC.

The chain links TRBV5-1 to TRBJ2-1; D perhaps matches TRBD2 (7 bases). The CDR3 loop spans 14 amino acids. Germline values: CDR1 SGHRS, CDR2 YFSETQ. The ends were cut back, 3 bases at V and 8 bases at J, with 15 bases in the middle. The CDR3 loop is CASSWGGTSDEQFF. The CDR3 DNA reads TGCGCCAGCAGCTGGGGAGGGACAAGCGATGAGCAGTTCTTC.

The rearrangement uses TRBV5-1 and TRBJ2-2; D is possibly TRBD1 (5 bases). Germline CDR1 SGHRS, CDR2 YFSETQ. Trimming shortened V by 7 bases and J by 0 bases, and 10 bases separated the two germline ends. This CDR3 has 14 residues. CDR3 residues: CASGRTSNTGELFF. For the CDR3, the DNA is TGCGCCAGCGGGCGGACATCGAACACCGGGGAGCTGTTTTTT.

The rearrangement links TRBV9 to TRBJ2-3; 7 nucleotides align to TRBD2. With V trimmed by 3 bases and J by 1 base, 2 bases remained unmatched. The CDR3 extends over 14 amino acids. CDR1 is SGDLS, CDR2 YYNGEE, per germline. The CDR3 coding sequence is TGTGCCAGCAGCGACAGCGGGGGCACAGATACGCAGTATTTT. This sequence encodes CASSDSGGTDTQYF.

CDR3 sequence: CASSKGQTSGRGMRQFF. Written as DNA, the CDR3 is TGTGCCAGCAGTAAAGGGCAGACTAGCGGGAGGGGTATGCGGCAGTTCTTC. The genes are TRBV2 and TRBJ2-1, with 14 bases matching TRBD2. The V gene end was trimmed by 5 bases and the J gene end by 12 bases; junction bases not matched to a gene: 15. This CDR3 region has 17 residues. Germline CDR1 is SNHLY and CDR2 is FYNNEI.

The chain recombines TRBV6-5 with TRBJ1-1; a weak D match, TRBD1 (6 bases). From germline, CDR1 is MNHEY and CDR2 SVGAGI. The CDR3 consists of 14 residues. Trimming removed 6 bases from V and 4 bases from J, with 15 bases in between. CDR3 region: CASSRYRVRTEAFF. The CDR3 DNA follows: TGTGCCAGCAGCCGATACAGGGTTCGCACTGAAGCTTTCTTT.

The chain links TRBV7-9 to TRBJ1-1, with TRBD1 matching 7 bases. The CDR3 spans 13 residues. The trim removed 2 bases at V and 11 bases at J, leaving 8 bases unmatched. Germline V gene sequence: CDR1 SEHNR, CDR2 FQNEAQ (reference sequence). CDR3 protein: CASSLWTGPGAFF. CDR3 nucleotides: TGTGCCAGCAGCTTATGGACAGGACCTGGGGCTTTCTTT.

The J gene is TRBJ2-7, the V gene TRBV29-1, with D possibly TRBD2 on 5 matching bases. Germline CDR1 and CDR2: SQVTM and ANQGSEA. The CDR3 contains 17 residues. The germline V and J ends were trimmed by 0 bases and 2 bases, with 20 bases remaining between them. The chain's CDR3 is CSVEENSGTMRAYEQYF. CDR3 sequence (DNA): TGCAGCGTTGAAGAGAACTCAGGTACGATGAGGGCCTACGAGCAGTACTTC.

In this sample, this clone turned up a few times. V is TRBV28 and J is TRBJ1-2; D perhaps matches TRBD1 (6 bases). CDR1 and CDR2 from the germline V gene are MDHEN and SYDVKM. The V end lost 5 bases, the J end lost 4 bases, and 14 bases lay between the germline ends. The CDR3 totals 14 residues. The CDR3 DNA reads TGTGCCAGCAGTGAAGGACAGAGACCCTATGGCTACACCTTC. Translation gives CASSEGQRPYGYTF.

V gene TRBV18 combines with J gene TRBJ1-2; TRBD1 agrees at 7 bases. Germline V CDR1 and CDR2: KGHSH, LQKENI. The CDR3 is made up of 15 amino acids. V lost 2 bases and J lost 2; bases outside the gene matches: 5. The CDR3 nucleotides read TGTGCCAGCTCACCATACGGGACAGAGAACTATGGCTACACCTTC. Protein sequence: CASSPYGTENYGYTF.

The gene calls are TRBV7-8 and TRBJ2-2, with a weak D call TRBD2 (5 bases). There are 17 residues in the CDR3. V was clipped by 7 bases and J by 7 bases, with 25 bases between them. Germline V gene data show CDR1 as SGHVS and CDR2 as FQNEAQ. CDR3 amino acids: CASTTTERAQLDGELFF. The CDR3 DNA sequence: TGTGCCAGCACCACGACCGAGAGGGCCCAATTGGACGGGGAGCTGTTTTTT.

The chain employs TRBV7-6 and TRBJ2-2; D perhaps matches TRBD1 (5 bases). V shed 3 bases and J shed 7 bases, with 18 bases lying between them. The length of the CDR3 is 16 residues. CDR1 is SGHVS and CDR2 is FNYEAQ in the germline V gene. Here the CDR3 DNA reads TGTGCCAGCAGCTTGTCTCCAAAGGGGTTGGGCGGGGAGCTGTTTTTT. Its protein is CASSLSPKGLGGELFF.

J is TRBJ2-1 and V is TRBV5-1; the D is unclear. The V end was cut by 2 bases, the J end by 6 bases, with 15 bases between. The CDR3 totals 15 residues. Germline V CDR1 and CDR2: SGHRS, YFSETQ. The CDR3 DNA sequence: TGCGCCAGCAGCTTATCACCGAACTATGCCAATGAGCAGTTCTTC. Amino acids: CASSLSPNYANEQFF.

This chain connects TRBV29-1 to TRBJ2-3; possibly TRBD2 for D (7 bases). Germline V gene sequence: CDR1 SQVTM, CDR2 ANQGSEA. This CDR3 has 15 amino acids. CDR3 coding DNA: TGCAGTGCAGTGGGGGGGACACCTAGCACAGATACGCAGTATTTT. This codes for CSAVGGTPSTDTQYF.

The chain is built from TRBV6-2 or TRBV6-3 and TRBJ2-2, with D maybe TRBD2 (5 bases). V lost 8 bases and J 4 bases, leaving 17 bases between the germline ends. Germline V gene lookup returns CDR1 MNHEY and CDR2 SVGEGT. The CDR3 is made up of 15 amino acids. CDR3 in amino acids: CASRQGKGSTGELFF. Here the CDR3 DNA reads TGTGCCAGCCGCCAAGGGAAAGGGAGCACCGGGGAGCTGTTTTTT.

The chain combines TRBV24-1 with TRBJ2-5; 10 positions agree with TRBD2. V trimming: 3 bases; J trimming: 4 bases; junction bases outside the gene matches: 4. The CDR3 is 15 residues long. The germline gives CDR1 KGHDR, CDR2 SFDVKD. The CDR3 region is CATSDLAGVGETQYF. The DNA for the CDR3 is TGTGCCACCAGTGATCTAGCGGGAGTGGGAGAGACCCAGTACTTC.

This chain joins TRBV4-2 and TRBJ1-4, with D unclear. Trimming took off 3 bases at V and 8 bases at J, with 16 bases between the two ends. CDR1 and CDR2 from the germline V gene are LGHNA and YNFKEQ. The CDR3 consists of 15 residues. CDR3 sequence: CASSQGALFGEKLFF. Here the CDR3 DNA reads TGTGCCAGCAGCCAGGGAGCTTTATTTGGGGAAAAACTGTTTTTT.

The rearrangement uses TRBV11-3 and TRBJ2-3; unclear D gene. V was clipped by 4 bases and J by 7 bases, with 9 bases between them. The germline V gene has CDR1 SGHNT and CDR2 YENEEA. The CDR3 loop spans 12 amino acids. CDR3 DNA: TGTGCCAGCAGCTCAGGTGCGAATACGCAGTATTTT. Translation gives CASSSGANTQYF. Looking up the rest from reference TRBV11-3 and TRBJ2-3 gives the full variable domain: EAGVVQSPRYKIIEKKQPVAFWCNPISGHNTLYWYLQNLGQGPELLIRYENEEAVDDSQLPKDRFSAERLKGVDSTLKIQPAELGDSAVYLCASSSGANTQYFGPGTRLTVL.